The 14 T cell receptor beta chains below come from one sample, sequenced in a study of blood T cell repertoires in COVID-19. The table came from immunoSEQ multiplex PCR; TCRdb's copy has only in-frame clones and leaves some out. This sample has tens of thousands of clones, with roughly 87% found just once. The specimen was peripheral blood. These receptors were obtained from a man aged 55 to 70 with active COVID-19.

The CDR3 DNA reads as TGTGCCAGCAGGCCCAGGCCGGTATCCTACTCCTACGAGCAGTACTTC. It codes for CASRPRPVSYSYEQYF. J is TRBJ2-7 and V is TRBV28; D not resolved. Germline V CDR1 and CDR2: MDHEN, SYDVKM. Trimming stripped 6 bases from V and 0 bases from J, with 18 bases between. This CDR3 is built from 16 residues.

In its sample, this clone was seen a few times. V is TRBV6-1 and J is TRBJ2-5, with D perhaps matching TRBD1 (8 bases). Germline loops: CDR1 MNHNS, CDR2 SASEGT. CDR3 size: 16 residues. The V end was cut by 4 bases, the J end by 1 base, with 16 bases between. CDR3 protein: CASSAHHRGGQETQYF. CDR3 bases: TGTGCCAGCAGTGCCCACCACAGGGGGGGCCAAGAGACCCAGTACTTC.

The chain carries TRBV18 and TRBJ2-3; 8 bases align to TRBD2. The germline CDR1 and CDR2 sequences are KGHSH and LQKENI. Trimming took 6 bases from V and 3 from J; bases not matched to a gene: 8. This CDR3 has 15 amino acids. The CDR3 loop is CASSPWAGGTDTQYF. In nucleotides, the CDR3 is TGTGCCAGCTCCCCCTGGGCGGGAGGAACAGATACGCAGTATTTT.

The V call is TRBV6-6, the J call TRBJ2-6; unclear D gene. This CDR3 comprises 12 residues. Germline values: CDR1 MNHNY, CDR2 SVGAGI (reference sequence). The V gene lost 10 bases and the J gene lost 0 bases, with 4 bases spanning the gap. This CDR3 reads CATISGANVLTF. CDR3 DNA: TGTGCCACCATCTCTGGGGCCAACGTCCTGACTTTC.

The rearrangement joins TRBV7-2 to TRBJ1-5; no definite D call. Trimming pared 5 bases from V and 3 bases from J, leaving 14 bases between. Germline CDR1 reads SGHTA; CDR2 reads FQGNSA. The CDR3 runs 15 residues. CDR3 nucleotide sequence: TGTGCCAGCAGCCATAAGGCGCAGGACAATCAGCCCCAGCATTTT. Translating it yields CASSHKAQDNQPQHF.

The rearrangement links TRBV19 to TRBJ1-1; D not certain. V was trimmed by 6 bases and J by 0 bases, leaving 8 bases between them. The CDR3 has 13 amino acids. Per the germline V gene, CDR1 is LNHDA and CDR2 is SQIVND (reference sequence). The CDR3 sequence: CASRLSLNTEAFF. CDR3 nucleotide sequence: TGTGCCAGTAGGCTATCACTGAACACTGAAGCTTTCTTT.

This sequence joins TRBV11-2 and TRBJ2-7, with TRBD2 identical over 8 bases. The germline CDR1 and CDR2 sequences are SGHAT and FQNNGV. This CDR3 spans 14 amino acids. V was clipped by 4 bases and J by 6 bases; unmatched bases: 8. This chain's CDR3 is CASSYGTRISEQYF. The CDR3 DNA reads TGTGCCAGCAGCTACGGGACTAGGATTTCCGAGCAGTACTTC.

This clone came up once. This chain uses TRBV29-1 with TRBJ2-1, with 7 bases aligning to TRBD1. Trimming took 2 bases from V and 5 from J; bases not matched to a gene: 15. This CDR3 spans 17 amino acids. The germline V gene encodes CDR1 SQVTM and CDR2 ANQGSEA. CDR3 in DNA: TGCAGCGTTGAATCATCGGGCAGGGGGTGGTCGGACAATGAGCAGTTCTTC. Translated: CSVESSGRGWSDNEQFF.

J is TRBJ2-1 and V is TRBV2, with D possibly being TRBD2 (5 bases). The V end lost 4 bases, the J end lost 1 base, and 11 bases lay between the germline ends. This CDR3 contains 15 residues. Germline CDR1 SNHLY, CDR2 FYNNEI. The CDR3 DNA is TGTGCCAGCAGTGTTAGGCTAGCTTCCTACAATGAGCAGTTCTTC. Translating it yields CASSVRLASYNEQFF.

V usage is TRBV21-1 and J usage is TRBJ2-1; the table's D call of TRBD2 was not tested on the DNA. TRBV21-1 is assigned pseudogene status. This CDR3 contains 16 residues. The CDR3 sequence: CASSKGPSGIYNEQFF. Written as DNA, the CDR3 is TGTGCCAGCAGCAAAGGCCCTAGCGGGATCTACAATGAGCAGTTCTTC.

The chain uses TRBV4-3 and TRBJ1-2, with 9 bases that match TRBD1. Germline values: CDR1 LGHNA, CDR2 YSLEER. CDR3 size: 15 residues. J was trimmed by 6 bases and V by 1 base; bases with no gene match: 6. CDR3 sequence: CASSQGGRTGDGYTF. The CDR3 DNA follows: TGCGCCAGCAGCCAAGGGGGTAGGACAGGGGATGGCTACACCTTC.

This clone has a single count. The chain uses TRBV9 and TRBJ2-5; 7 bases fit TRBD1. The V gene's germline CDR1 is SGDLS and CDR2 YYNGEE. The length of the CDR3 is 14 residues. V shed 3 bases and J 3 bases; nucleotides not matched to a gene: 5. The DNA of the CDR3 is TGTGCCAGCAGCGAGGCCGGGACAGAAGAGACCCAGTACTTC. Protein product: CASSEAGTEETQYF.

The chain uses TRBV5-1 and TRBJ2-7; a possible D gene is TRBD2 (6 bases). V was clipped by 4 bases and J by 1 base, with 12 bases between them. This CDR3 spans 14 amino acids. Germline values: CDR1 SGHRS, CDR2 YFSETQ. The CDR3 bases are TGCGCCAGCAGCCCCCGGACTACATCCTACGAGCAGTACTTC. This codes for CASSPRTTSYEQYF.

The genes are TRBV5-1 and TRBJ1-6, with TRBD1 matching over 11 bases. The CDR3 is 15 residues long. In germline, CDR1 is SGHRS, CDR2 YFSETQ. J gave up 10 bases and V 4 bases, and 7 bases lay outside the gene matches. CDR3 nucleotide sequence: TGCGCCAGCAGCCCGCACGGGACAGGGGGATCACCCCTCCACTTT. Translation gives CASSPHGTGGSPLHF.